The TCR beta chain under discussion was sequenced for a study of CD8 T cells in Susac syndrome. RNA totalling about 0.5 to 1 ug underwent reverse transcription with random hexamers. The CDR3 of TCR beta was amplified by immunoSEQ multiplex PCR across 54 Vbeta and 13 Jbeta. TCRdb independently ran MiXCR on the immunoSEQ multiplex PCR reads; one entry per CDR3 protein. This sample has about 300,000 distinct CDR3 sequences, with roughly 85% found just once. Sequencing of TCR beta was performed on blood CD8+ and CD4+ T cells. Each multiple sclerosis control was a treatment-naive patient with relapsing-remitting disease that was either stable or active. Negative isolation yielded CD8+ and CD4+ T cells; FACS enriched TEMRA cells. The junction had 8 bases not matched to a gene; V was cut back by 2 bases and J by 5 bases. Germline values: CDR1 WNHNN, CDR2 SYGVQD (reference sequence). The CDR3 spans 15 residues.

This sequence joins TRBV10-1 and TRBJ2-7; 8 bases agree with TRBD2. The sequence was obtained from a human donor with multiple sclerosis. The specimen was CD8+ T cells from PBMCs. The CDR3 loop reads CASSEVPSGSHEQYF. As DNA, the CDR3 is TGCGCCAGCAGTGAGGTCCCCAGCGGGAGCCACGAGCAGTACTTC.